Listed below are T cell receptor beta chains from one sample, sequenced in a study of blood T cell repertoires in COVID-19. Sequencing used immunoSEQ multiplex PCR; TCRdb keeps in-frame clones, though not all of them. The sample has 180,000 or so clones; around 85% are singletons. Sample: peripheral blood. These receptors all come from a woman aged 60-70 years with COVID-19, enrolled during active disease. Each CDR3 is given with its conserved first and last residue. The order of the fields is D gene, V gene, J gene, CDR3 DNA, CDR3 protein. D genes are given only for firm matches.

.	TRBV7-3	TRBJ2-7	TGTGCCAGCAGCAAACAGACAGGGACTTCCTACGAGCAGTACTTC	CASSKQTGTSYEQYF
.	TRBV19	TRBJ1-5	TGTGCCAGTAGTATAATTGGAGACTTTAATCAGCCCCAGCATTTT	CASSIIGDFNQPQHF
.	TRBV29-1	TRBJ1-2	TGCAGCGTATCCACGGGGGGGCTTGGCTACACCTTC	CSVSTGGLGYTF
TRBD2	TRBV11-3	TRBJ2-5	TGTGCCAGCAAAGCTAGCGGGAGGGTAGCAGAGACCCAGTACTTC	CASKASGRVAETQYF
TRBD1	TRBV27	TRBJ2-7	TGTGCCAGCAGTTTTTCAGGGGACAGGGCTTACGAGCAGTACTTC	CASSFSGDRAYEQYF
TRBD1	TRBV11-3	TRBJ2-2	TGTGCCAGCAGCTTAGATCATCGGCAGGGGGACACCGGGGAGCTGTTTTTT	CASSLDHRQGDTGELFF
.	TRBV5-4	TRBJ1-3	TGTGCCAGCAGCTTGGCCGTTGCAGGCTCTGGAAACACCATATATTTT	CASSLAVAGSGNTIYF
.	TRBV7-2	TRBJ2-1	TGTGCCAGCAGCCACAGGGTTGCCAATGAGCAGTTCTTC	CASSHRVANEQFF
.	TRBV11-1	TRBJ1-4	TGTGCCAGCACCGCGCGGGCAACTAATGAAAAACTGTTTTTT	CASTARATNEKLFF
TRBD2	TRBV4-3	TRBJ2-7	TGCGCCAGCAGCCAAGGGACTAGCGGCTTATACGAGCAGTACTTC	CASSQGTSGLYEQYF
.	TRBV6-5	TRBJ2-7	TGTGCCAGCAGCCGACAACAGGGTTCGGACTACGAGCAGTACTTC	CASSRQQGSDYEQYF